This T cell receptor (beta chain) was obtained from a study of early T cells in non-severe SARS-CoV-2 infection. Study findings and constraints: Missing private and CD4 specificities, VDJdb matching favored anti-spike CD8 responses.

This clonotype showed up many times. Its matching antigen is unknown. TCRdb re-called the 5' RACE reads with MiXCR, one entry per CDR3 protein. The table has 30,000 to 40,000 distinct CDR3 sequences, around 8% seen once; the top ten hold around 12%. The CDR3 consists of 15 residues. V dropped 2 bases and J dropped 6 bases, with 15 bases sitting between them. Germline-derived CDR1 and CDR2 are SGHDT and YYEEEE. The sample in question was whole blood, obtained at baseline. V is TRBV5-6 and J is TRBJ2-1; no definite D call. The receptor comes from an adult who was a healthcare worker with PCR-confirmed SARS-CoV-2 infection or an uninfected control (not recorded which). CDR3 in DNA: TGTGCCAGCAGCTTCACGGAACGGGTCTTCAATGAGCAGTTCTTC. It codes for CASSFTERVFNEQFF.